This entry lists 19 T cell receptor beta chains sequenced from one sample in a study of type 1 regulatory T cells. Study-wide findings and caveats: Compared with non-Tr1 cells, Tr1 cells showed a narrower TCR repertoire.

These receptors are not linked to any known antigen. MiXCR, run by TCRdb on the reads, gives a single entry per CDR3 protein. The sample yields tens of thousands of distinct CDR3 sequences, 20% to 25% seen once. Sequencing input: cultured type 1 regulatory T (Tr1) cells, either the whole culture or a sorted fraction (not recorded which). These TCRs come from a human donor in good health.

This clonotype has a handful of counts. The chain has TRBV20-1 and TRBJ2-2; D is undetermined. This CDR3 region has 14 residues. V dropped 5 bases and J dropped 3 bases, with 13 bases sitting between them. Germline V gene sequence: CDR1 DFQATT, CDR2 SNEGSKA (reference sequence). The CDR3 DNA sequence: TGCAGTGCTCCCAACGTGTTGGACACCGGGGAGCTGTTTTTT. Amino acid sequence: CSAPNVLDTGELFF.

The chain combines TRBV5-1 with TRBJ2-1, with D maybe TRBD2 (7 bases). With 3 bases removed from V and 1 base from J, the gap between germline ends came to 17 bases. Germline lookup yields CDR1 SGHRS and CDR2 YFSETQ. This CDR3 spans 17 amino acids. DNA of the CDR3: TGCGCCAGCAGCTCAGGACAAGCGGGACAATCCTACAATGAGCAGTTCTTC. It translates to CASSSGQAGQSYNEQFF.

The V call is TRBV7-8, the J call TRBJ2-7; the match to TRBD2 covers 15 bases. The CDR3 is 15 amino acids. J gave up 7 bases and V 5 bases, and 6 bases lay outside the gene matches. Germline CDR1 and CDR2: SGHVS and FQNEAQ. The CDR3 DNA reads as TGTGCCAGCAGCCCAGGACTAGCGGGAGGGCAAGAGCAGTACTTC. Its translation: CASSPGLAGGQEQYF.

About this clonotype itself: This may come from a read error, since a much larger clone is one base off. The rearrangement uses TRBV5-5 and TRBJ1-6, with D possibly TRBD1 on 6 matching bases. This CDR3 is built from 16 residues. Germline CDR1 SGHKS, CDR2 YYEKEE (reference sequence). In nucleotides, the CDR3 is TGTGCCAGCAGCCGCTACAGGGCCACTTATAATTCACCCTTCCACTTT. This encodes CASSRYRATYNSPFHF.

This clonotype turned up a few times. This chain connects TRBV5-1 to TRBJ2-7; possibly TRBD1 for D (5 bases). The CDR3 consists of 14 residues. Trimming took off 7 bases at V and 4 bases at J, with 18 bases between the two ends. The V gene's germline CDR1 is SGHRS and CDR2 YFSETQ. CDR3 in DNA: TGCGCCAGCCAAAGCTTGCAGGGAAATTACGAGCAGTACTTC. Its protein product is CASQSLQGNYEQYF.

This chain uses TRBV11-3 with TRBJ2-1; a weak D match, TRBD1 (5 bases). V was trimmed by 1 base and J by 7 bases, leaving 14 bases between them. CDR3 length: 15 amino acids. Germline CDR1 is SGHNT and CDR2 is YENEEA. CDR3 nucleotides: TGTGCCAGCAGCTTAGGGCCTCCCCCAGGGAATGAGCAGTTCTTC. Its protein is CASSLGPPPGNEQFF.

The V gene is TRBV20-1, the J gene TRBJ1-5, with a tentative D call TRBD1 (5 bases). CDR1 is DFQATT, CDR2 SNEGSKA, per germline (reference sequence). The CDR3 sequence is 13 residues long. The ends were cut back, 5 bases at V and 0 bases at J, with 8 bases in the middle. CDR3 sequence: CSAYQGSNQPQHF. The DNA for the CDR3 is TGCAGTGCTTACCAGGGTAGCAATCAGCCCCAGCATTTT.

This clonotype appeared a few times. The chain uses TRBV7-2 and TRBJ2-7; D not certain. Between the trimmed V and J ends, which lost 5 bases and 1 base, there was a span of 6 bases. This CDR3 region has 12 residues. The germline V gene encodes CDR1 SGHTA and CDR2 FQGNSA. In DNA form, the CDR3 reads TGTGCCAGCAGCGGCGTTTCCTACGAGCAGTACTTC. This codes for CASSGVSYEQYF. Full variable domain (rest looked up from reference TRBV7-2 and TRBJ2-7): GAGVSQSPSNKVTEKGKDVELRCDPISGHTALYWYRQSLGQGLEFLIYFQGNSAPDKSGLPSDRFSAERTGGSVSTLTIQRTQQEDSAVYLCASSGVSYEQYFGPGTRLTVT.

The sample holds many counts of this clonotype. The CDR3 DNA reads as TGTGCCAGCAGCTTAACGGACTGGAATACGCAGTATTTT. Encoded protein: CASSLTDWNTQYF. The chain carries TRBV7-2 and TRBJ2-3; D is possibly TRBD2 (5 bases). CDR3 length equals 13 residues. Trimming cost V 2 bases and J 7 bases, with 10 bases left between them. Germline V gene lookup returns CDR1 SGHTA and CDR2 FQGNSA.

The V gene is TRBV6-5, the J gene TRBJ1-1; a weak D match, TRBD1 (6 bases). Trimming stripped 2 bases from V and 2 bases from J, with 15 bases between. CDR3 length: 16 amino acids. CDR1 MNHEY and CDR2 SVGAGI come from the germline V gene. The CDR3 region has the DNA TGTGCCAGCAGTTACAGCACCTGGACAGCTAACACTGAAGCTTTCTTT. As protein: CASSYSTWTANTEAFF.

V gene TRBV6-5 combines with J gene TRBJ2-7; 11 bases map to TRBD2. Losses at the gene ends were 6 bases for V and 5 bases for J; bases not matched to a gene: 6. CDR1 and CDR2 from the germline V gene are MNHEY and SVGAGI. The CDR3 runs to 14 residues. The CDR3 protein is CASSRGLADNEQYF. The CDR3 nucleotides read TGTGCCAGCAGCCGGGGACTAGCGGATAACGAGCAGTACTTC.

Note on this clonotype: It may be a read error: a sequence one base away is much more abundant. The chain combines TRBV5-1 with TRBJ2-2; the D call may be TRBD1 or TRBD2 (5 bases each). There are 14 residues in the CDR3. The V gene's germline CDR1 is SGHRS and CDR2 YFSETQ. With 4 bases removed from V and 4 bases from J, the gap between germline ends came to 11 bases. CDR3 protein: CASSKRGATGELFF. CDR3 sequence (DNA): TGCGCCAGCAGCAAGCGAGGGGCCACCGGGGAGCTGTTTTTT.

This chain links TRBV5-4 with TRBJ2-1, with a weak D call TRBD1 (6 bases). Trimming removed 2 bases at V and 4 bases at J, with 13 bases between. The CDR3 is 15 amino acids. The germline V gene encodes CDR1 SGHNT and CDR2 YYREEE (reference sequence). The CDR3, as DNA: TGTGCCAGCAGCTTCGGAGGACAGACGTACAATGAGCAGTTCTTC. This codes for CASSFGGQTYNEQFF.

This clonotype was seen only a few times. The rearrangement uses TRBV18 and TRBJ2-5; 9 bases align to TRBD1. Germline V gene lookup returns CDR1 KGHSH and CDR2 LQKENI. V gave up 3 bases and J gave up 3 bases; unmatched junction bases: 2. This CDR3 has 14 residues. The CDR3 spells CASSPGQGKETQYF. CDR3 bases: TGTGCCAGCTCACCGGGACAGGGTAAAGAGACCCAGTACTTC.

The chain uses TRBV18 and TRBJ2-7, with D perhaps assigned TRBD1 or TRBD2 (6 bases each). The ends were cut back, 1 base at V and 3 bases at J, with 13 bases in the middle. The CDR3 runs 15 residues. Germline V CDR1 and CDR2: KGHSH, LQKENI. DNA for the CDR3: TGTGCCAGCTCACCACGGGGCGGGGACAACTACGAGCAGTACTTC. It encodes CASSPRGGDNYEQYF.

This chain connects TRBV4-2 to TRBJ2-5; 7 positions match TRBD2. After removal of 0 bases from V and 6 bases from J, the junction contained 7 bases not matched to a gene. Germline CDR1 is LGHNA and CDR2 is YNFKEQ. The CDR3 has 15 amino acids. CDR3 nucleotides: TGTGCCAGCAGCCAAGATGCGACTAGCAGGCAGACCCAGTACTTC. Residues: CASSQDATSRQTQYF.

The J gene is TRBJ1-1, the V gene TRBV7-2, with a possible D match to TRBD1 (6 bases). Trimming shortened V by 5 bases and J by 6 bases, and 13 bases separated the two germline ends. Germline CDR1 and CDR2: SGHTA and FQGNSA. The CDR3 length is 13 residues. CDR3: CASSIQGLAEAFF. CDR3 nucleotides: TGTGCCAGCAGCATCCAGGGGTTAGCTGAAGCTTTCTTT.

This clonotype was seen ten or more times. Compared with germline, one end of the junction differs, possibly owing to a read error. The chain is built from TRBV10-3 and TRBJ2-7; 7 bases are shared with TRBD1. There are 12 residues in the CDR3. Germline V gene data show CDR1 as ENHRY and CDR2 as SYGVKD. CDR3 region: CAISEQGDSPNF. As DNA, the CDR3 is TGTGCCATCAGTGAGCAAGGGGACAGCCCCAACTTC.

Remarks on this clonotype: A read error may account for a junction end that differs from germline. The chain couples TRBV9 to TRBJ2-5, with D possibly called TRBD1 or TRBD2 (5 bases each). The CDR3 totals 16 residues. Germline CDR1 is SGDLS and CDR2 is YYNGEE. The CDR3 region is CAGSGGVQAGGETQYF. The CDR3 DNA reads TGTGCCGGCAGCGGAGGAGTACAGGCCGGCGGGGAGACCCAGTACTTC.